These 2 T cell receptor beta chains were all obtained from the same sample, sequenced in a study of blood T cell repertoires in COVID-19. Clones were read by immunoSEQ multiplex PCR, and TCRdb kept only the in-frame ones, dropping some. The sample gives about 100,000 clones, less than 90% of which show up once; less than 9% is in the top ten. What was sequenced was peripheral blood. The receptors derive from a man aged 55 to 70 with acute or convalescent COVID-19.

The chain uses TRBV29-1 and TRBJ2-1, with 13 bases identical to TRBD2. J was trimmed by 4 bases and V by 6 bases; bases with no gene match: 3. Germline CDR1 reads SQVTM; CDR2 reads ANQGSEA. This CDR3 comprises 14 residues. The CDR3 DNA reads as TGCAGCGTAGGACTAGCGGGGGCTTACAATGAGCAGTTCTTC. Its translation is CSVGLAGAYNEQFF.

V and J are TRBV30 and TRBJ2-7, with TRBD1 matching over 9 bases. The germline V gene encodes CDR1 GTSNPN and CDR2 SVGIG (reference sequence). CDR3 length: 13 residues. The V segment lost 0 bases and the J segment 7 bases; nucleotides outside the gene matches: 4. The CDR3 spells CAWSVQGAGEQYF. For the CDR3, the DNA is TGTGCCTGGAGTGTACAGGGGGCAGGGGAGCAGTACTTC.